The sequence of this T cell receptor (beta chain) was determined in a study of response to subunit inactivated influenza vaccine. TCRdb re-called the RT-PCR reads with MiXCR, one entry per CDR3 protein. The sample holds about 500,000 distinct CDR3 sequences, 16% seen once. Study-wide findings and caveats: Each seasonal influenza vaccination recruits few new T cells, the authors suggested.

This clonotype was found a few times. Its antigen is unknown. This CDR3 comprises 12 residues. V was clipped by 2 bases and J by 10 bases, with 10 bases between them. Germline CDR1 and CDR2: SGHKS and YYEKEE (reference sequence). The sequenced sample was CD4+ T cells sorted from PBMCs, obtained less than 30 months after vaccination. The sequence was collected from a man aged 50-75 years who received an inactivated influenza vaccine. V usage is TRBV5-5 and J usage is TRBJ2-1; D ambiguous. The CDR3, as DNA: TGTGCCAGCAGCTTCTCAGGCCGAGAGCAGTTCTTC. Amino acids: CASSFSGREQFF.